This entry features one T cell receptor (beta chain) sequence. Its recognized antigen is unknown. No clone much larger than this one lies a single base away; base qualities are absent. The data belong to a study of blood T cell repertoires in COVID-19 (dated by TCRdb to the early 2020s). For the study in its entirety: Samples from collaborators originated in the United States, Italy and Spain and spanned both the acute and convalescent phases of COVID-19. The material from the prospective study consisted of cDNA or gDNA derived from T cells, B-cell-depleted T cells, or PBMCs. Subjects who had been exposed to COVID-19, were actively infected with it, or had recovered from it provided the deeply sampled blood TCRbeta repertoires that made up the dataset. The repertoires were released in a freely available public database intended as a resource for research on the immune response to SARS-CoV-2. Samples were obtained from the ongoing ImmuneRACE study (first 160 participants) and from some 1,300 subjects provided by 6 global collaborators. A de-identified subject ID, COVID-19 status, age in years and sex were almost always included in the sample metadata. Where available, HLA class I and class II types were taken from metadata supplied by the sample provider and were not determined by assay-based typing.

The immunoSEQ Assay, a bias-controlled multiplex PCR, was used to amplify TCRbeta CDR3 regions from genomic DNA. On the authors' methods: The number of nucleated cells in each sample was estimated by amplification of reference gene primers within the assay. To quantify the absolute abundance of each unique TCRbeta CDR3 rearrangement, sequence reads were collapsed and filtered. Productive Simpson clonality was computed per sample as the square root of Simpson's diversity index over productive rearrangements. Here the immuneACCESS table is served through TCRdb, limited to in-frame sequences with V and J called. Missing clones are a known gap in these copies; in checked studies unresolved V genes cover under half, and the rest lacks a known reason. V, J and clone size are those of that table, while D and trimming were read from the DNA. The sample table contains about 80,000 clones; only one count was recorded for 70% to 90% of them. Approximately 7.3% of the sample goes to the ten largest clones.

Findings and caveats that apply to the study as a whole: The amount of clinical and demographic metadata varied by source and participant and was provided uncurated.

V lost 1 base and J lost 5 bases; the stretch between them is 13 bases long. From a lookup of the germline V gene (reference sequence), CDR1 and CDR2 are LGHDT and YNNKEL. There are 15 amino acids in the CDR3, from cysteine to phenylalanine inclusive. Only the CDR3 part of the read is kept: 45 bases, read in frame from the first base. The collaborating institutions used their own protocols to collect whole blood in K2EDTA tubes. For TCRbeta analysis, collaborators shipped samples as frozen whole blood, isolated PBMCs, or DNA extracted from either of those sample types. The sequence came from a man aged 65 to 79 with acute or convalescent COVID-19. This chain joins TRBV3-1 (or the pseudogene TRBV3-2) to TRBJ2-3, and TRBD1 may be the D gene, going by 7 matching bases. Material for sequencing was peripheral blood. The CDR3 here reads CASSQGRGRGDTQYF. The DNA is as follows: TGTGCCAGCAGCCAAGGTAGGGGGCGGGGAGATACGCAGTATTTT.